This T cell receptor beta chain comes out of a study of T cells in Graves' hyperthyroidism and ophthalmopathy. The diagnoses drew upon clinical symptoms, serum thyroxine and TRAb, thyroid ultrasound and orbital computed tomography. CDR1 and CDR2 from the germline V gene are SNHLY and FYNNEI. Deletions cut 11 bases from V and 6 bases from J, with 22 bases between. The length of the CDR3 is 15 residues. Concerning this clonotype itself: Its antigen is unknown.

RNA transcripts gave rise to amplified TCR beta CDR3 regions. First-round RT-PCR of the TCR CDR3 relied on the HTBI primer set. Using its own MiXCR run on the multiplex PCR reads, TCRdb lists one record per CDR3 protein. Altogether about 510,000 distinct CDR3 sequences are present, 40% to 55% being singletons, with the ten largest covering roughly 45%. Study-wide points: Blood samples included most of the expanded thyroid clonotypes exceeding 0.001.

The receptor was isolated from an adult woman with Graves' disease, either hyperthyroidism or ophthalmopathy (not recorded which). The sequenced sample consisted of peripheral blood or thyroid tissue (not recorded which). The rearrangement joins TRBV2 to TRBJ2-2; weak D call: TRBD2 (7 bases). The DNA for the CDR3 is TGTGCCGTGAGGAGTCCCCAGGGGAGGGCCGGGGAGCTGTTTTTT. This gives the protein CAVRSPQGRAGELFF. The complete variable domain, with remaining parts taken from reference TRBV2 and TRBJ2-2, reads EPEVTQTPSHQVTQMGQEVILRCVPISNHLYFYWYRQILGQKVEFLVSFYNNEISEKSEIFDDQFSVERPDGSNFTLKIRSTKLEDSAMYFCAVRSPQGRAGELFFGEGSRLTVL.